This T cell receptor (beta chain) was identified in a study of CD8+ T cells in alopecia areata. Study results and caveats: Sharing of TCR sequences between patients (possibly for HLA-related reasons) was less clear than in mice. The study found higher clonality in lesional than normal scalp, especially in alopecia totalis/universalis. Sequence data from scalp samples additionally include resident alphabeta T cells of normal skin.

Using a FACSAria, the CD4+ and CD8+ T cells were sorted from the PBMCs. A remark on this clone: As yet, its antigen is unknown. This sample also contains other DNA sequences that code for the same CDR3.

Germline assignment: CDR1 SEHNR and CDR2 FQNEAQ (reference sequence). V lost 0 bases and J 2 bases, leaving 5 bases between the germline ends. This CDR3 comprises 14 residues. cDNA prepared by RNA extraction and subsequent reverse transcription served as the template for sequencing. This table comes from immunoSEQ multiplex PCR, and its TCRdb copy is limited to in-frame clones, with some not included. The sample holds 200,000 to 250,000 clones; around 50% are singletons and the top ten take over 4%. This TCR came from a human donor in good health. V usage is TRBV7-9 and J usage is TRBJ1-5; D gene uncertain. Sequences were obtained from CD8+ T cells sorted from blood. The CDR3 DNA reads TGTGCCAGCAGCTTAGCTGGGGGCAATCAGCCCCAGCATTTT. Translated, it gives CASSLAGGNQPQHF. Full variable domain (rest looked up from reference TRBV7-9 and TRBJ1-5): DTGVSQNPRHKITKRGQNVTFRCDPISEHNRLYWYRQTLGQGPEFLTYFQNEAQLEKSRLLSDRFSAERPKGSFSTLEIQRTEQGDSAMYLCASSLAGGNQPQHFGDGTRLSIL.